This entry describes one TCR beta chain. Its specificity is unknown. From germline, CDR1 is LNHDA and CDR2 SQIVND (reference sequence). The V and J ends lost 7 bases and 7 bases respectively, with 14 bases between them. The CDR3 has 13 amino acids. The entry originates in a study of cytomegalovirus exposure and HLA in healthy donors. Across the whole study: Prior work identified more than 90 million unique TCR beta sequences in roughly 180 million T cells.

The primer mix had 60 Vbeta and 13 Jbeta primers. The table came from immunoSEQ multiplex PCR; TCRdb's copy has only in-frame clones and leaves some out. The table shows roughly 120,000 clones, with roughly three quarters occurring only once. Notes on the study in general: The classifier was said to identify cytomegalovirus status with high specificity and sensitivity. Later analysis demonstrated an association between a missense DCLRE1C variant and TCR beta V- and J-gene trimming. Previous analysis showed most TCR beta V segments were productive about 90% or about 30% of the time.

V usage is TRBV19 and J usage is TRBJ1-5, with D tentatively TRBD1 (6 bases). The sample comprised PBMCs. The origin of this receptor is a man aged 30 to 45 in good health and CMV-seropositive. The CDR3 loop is CASNPGTRQPQHF. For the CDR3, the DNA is TGTGCCAGTAACCCCGGGACACGACAGCCCCAGCATTTT.